This paragraph covers one T cell receptor beta chain sequence. Generated by immunoSEQ multiplex PCR, the TCRdb table keeps only in-frame clones and is missing some. Here the sample spans tens of thousands of clones, 70% to 90% being singletons. The data derive from a study of T cell changes during pregnancy in multiple sclerosis. Germline assignment: CDR1 MGHRA and CDR2 YSYEKL. The J segment lost 0 bases and the V segment lost 0 bases, leaving 12 bases of the junction unmatched. This CDR3 region has 19 residues. The sequence came from a female donor with multiple sclerosis, enrolled in a pregnancy study. This specimen consisted of CD4+ T cells from peripheral blood mononuclear cells, obtained in the first trimester of pregnancy. J is TRBJ2-7 and V is TRBV4-1; 9 bases map to TRBD2. The CDR3 protein is CASSQEGGRLAENSYEQYF. CDR3 bases: TGCGCCAGCAGCCAAGAAGGGGGACGACTAGCGGAGAACTCCTACGAGCAGTACTTC.